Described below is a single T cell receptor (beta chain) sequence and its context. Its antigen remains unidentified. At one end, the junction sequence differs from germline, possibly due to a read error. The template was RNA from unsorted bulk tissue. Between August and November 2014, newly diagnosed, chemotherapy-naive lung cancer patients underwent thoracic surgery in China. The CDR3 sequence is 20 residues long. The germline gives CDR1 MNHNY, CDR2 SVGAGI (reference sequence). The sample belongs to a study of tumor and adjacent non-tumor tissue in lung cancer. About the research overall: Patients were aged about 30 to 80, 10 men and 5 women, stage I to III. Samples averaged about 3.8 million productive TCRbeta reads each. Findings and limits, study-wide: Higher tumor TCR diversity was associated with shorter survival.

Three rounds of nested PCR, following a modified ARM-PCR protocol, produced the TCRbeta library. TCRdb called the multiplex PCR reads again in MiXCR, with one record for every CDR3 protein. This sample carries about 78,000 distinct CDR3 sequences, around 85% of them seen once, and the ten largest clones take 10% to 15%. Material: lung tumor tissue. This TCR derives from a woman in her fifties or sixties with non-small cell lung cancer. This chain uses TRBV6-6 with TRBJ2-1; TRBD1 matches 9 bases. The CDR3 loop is CASSYSAQMIRDRAYNEQLF. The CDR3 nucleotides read TGTGCCAGCAGTTACTCAGCTCAAATGATTCGGGACAGGGCGTACAATGAGCAGTTATTC.